This entry lists 8 T cell receptor beta chains sequenced from one sample in a study of blood T cells in healthy people across ages. A second PCR, run for about 7 to 11 cycles, used a sample-barcoded 5' primer plus a J-beta primer mix. TCRdb redid the calling of the 5' RACE reads with MiXCR, one entry per CDR3 protein. The table records about 640,000 distinct CDR3 sequences, under 30% of them present only once. The sequenced sample consisted of blood. Receptor source: a woman over 75 in good health.

The J gene is TRBJ1-1, the V gene TRBV18; no definite D call. The CDR3 runs to 14 residues. CDR1 and CDR2 (germline): KGHSH, LQKENI. Trimming shortened V by 2 bases and J by 3 bases, and 10 bases separated the two germline ends. CDR3 region: CASSPARRYTEAFF. The CDR3 DNA follows: TGTGCCAGCTCACCAGCCAGGCGATACACTGAAGCTTTCTTT.

The V gene is TRBV7-2, the J gene TRBJ2-1, with D tentatively TRBD2 (5 bases). V was shortened by 3 bases and J by 0 bases, with 12 bases between the two germline ends. CDR3 length: 16 residues. CDR1 is SGHTA, CDR2 FQGNSA, per germline. The CDR3 sequence: CASSFSSKSSYNEQFF. CDR3 nucleotides: TGTGCCAGCAGCTTTTCTAGCAAAAGCTCCTACAATGAGCAGTTCTTC.

This clonotype has more than one count but fewer than ten. A much larger clone lies a single base off, so this may be a read error. The V and J genes are TRBV6-2 or TRBV6-3 and TRBJ2-5; D might be TRBD2 (6 bases). The V end was cut by 5 bases, the J end by 11 bases, with 21 bases between. The germline gives CDR1 MNHEY, CDR2 SVGEGT. The CDR3 has 14 amino acids. CDR3 DNA: TGTGCCAGCAGTGGGCTAGCGATCCCGAATGAGCAGTACTTC. The encoded protein is CASSGLAIPNEQYF.

The rearrangement links TRBV20-1 to TRBJ1-1; TRBD1 matches at 7 bases. CDR1 and CDR2 from the germline V gene are DFQATT and SNEGSKA (reference sequence). After removal of 3 bases from V and 8 bases from J, the junction contained 18 bases not matched to a gene. The CDR3 sequence is 16 residues long. The DNA of the CDR3 is TGCAGTGCTAGGCCCATTAATGGGGAGGGGGCTCCCGAAGCTTTCTTT. This codes for CSARPINGEGAPEAFF.

The sample holds a few counts of this clonotype. The gene calls are TRBV27 and TRBJ1-1; 10 positions agree with TRBD1. CDR3 length equals 14 residues. Germline loops: CDR1 MNHEY, CDR2 SMNVEV (reference sequence). V was pared by 8 bases and J by 4 bases, with 7 bases of the junction left unmatched. The DNA for the CDR3 is TGTGCCAGCCGACAGGGGGCGCGGAGCACTGAAGCTTTCTTT. Protein sequence: CASRQGARSTEAFF.

This clonotype has at least ten counts. The chain recombines TRBV9 with TRBJ2-1, with D perhaps matching TRBD2 (7 bases). V lost 0 bases and J 9 bases, leaving 13 bases between the germline ends. CDR3 length equals 14 residues. Germline V gene sequence: CDR1 SGDLS, CDR2 YYNGEE. The CDR3 coding sequence is TGTGCCAGCAGCGTAGATCCGGGGGGCACTGAGCAGTTCTTC. This encodes CASSVDPGGTEQFF.

This chain links TRBV6-6 with TRBJ2-3; D is ambiguous. Trimming took off 7 bases at V and 8 bases at J, with 13 bases between the two ends. The V gene's germline CDR1 is MNHNY and CDR2 SVGAGI (reference sequence). The CDR3 runs to 12 residues. CDR3 in amino acids: CASTTAAPTQYF. The CDR3 region has the DNA TGTGCCAGCACAACAGCCGCTCCTACGCAGTATTTT.

This clonotype occurred many times. The V and J genes are TRBV29-1 and TRBJ2-3; no clear D. Trimming pared 0 bases from V and 4 bases from J, leaving 8 bases between. This CDR3 is built from 13 residues. Germline CDR1 SQVTM, CDR2 ANQGSEA. DNA for the CDR3: TGCAGCGTTGAAGACCCGGACGCAGATACGCAGTATTTT. Protein: CSVEDPDADTQYF.